This TCR beta chain came from a study of T cells after yellow fever vaccination. This CDR3 has 15 amino acids. From germline, CDR1 is SGHTA and CDR2 FQGTGA. After removal of 4 bases from V and 2 bases from J, the junction contained 4 bases not matched to a gene. TCRdb reanalysed the 5' RACE reads using MiXCR and keeps one entry per CDR3 protein. Altogether 360,000 or so distinct CDR3 sequences are present, roughly 12% being singletons, with the ten largest covering about 17%. This clonotype was recorded at least ten times. V and J are TRBV7-3 and TRBJ2-3; TRBD1 matches at 9 bases. This receptor was identified in a man between 18 and 35 years old who received the YFV17D yellow fever vaccine. Sequenced material: PBMCs, taken on the day of the first yellow fever vaccination. In DNA, the CDR3 is TGTGCCAGCAGCTCGGGACAGGGATACACAGATACGCAGTATTTT. This codes for CASSSGQGYTDTQYF.